This T cell receptor (beta chain) emerged from a study of spatial heterogeneity in lung cancer. Time point described: sample taken at primary tumor resection. Whole RNA obtained from tumor, nontumor lung or frozen PBMC underwent sequencing without sorting. TCRdb re-called the 5' RACE reads with MiXCR, one entry per CDR3 protein. The table records 60,000 to 65,000 distinct CDR3 sequences, about 8% of them present only once. This clonotype was detected ten times or more. Material: PBMCs, obtained at surgery. This TCR was recovered from a female donor with early-stage non-small cell lung cancer.

CDR3 sequence reads: CASSLEGGGNQPQHF. CDR3 bases: TGCGCCAGCAGCTTGGAGGGAGGGGGCAATCAGCCCCAGCATTTT. This rearrangement joins TRBV5-1 to TRBJ1-5; a weak D match, TRBD1 (5 bases). V dropped 0 bases and J dropped 2 bases, with 9 bases sitting between them. CDR3 length equals 15 residues. From germline, CDR1 is SGHRS and CDR2 YFSETQ.